These 28 T cell receptor beta chains share one sample of origin, sequenced in a study of cytotoxic CD8 clonotypes in ibrutinib-treated CLL. Assay used: immunoSEQ multiplex PCR; TCRdb lists only in-frame clones, some missing. Among hundreds of thousands of clones, more than 65% were seen once, and the ten largest hold roughly 6.3%. The sample in question was PBMCs, obtained before ibrutinib treatment. These receptors originate from a human donor with chronic lymphocytic leukemia.

The chain links TRBV4-1 to TRBJ1-3; a weak D match, TRBD1 (5 bases). Trimming stripped 4 bases from V and 0 bases from J, with 16 bases between. This CDR3 is built from 17 residues. The germline CDR1 and CDR2 sequences are MGHRA and YSYEKL. This CDR3 reads CASSRQMEASSGNTIYF. CDR3 bases: TGCGCCAGCAGCCGACAGATGGAGGCGAGCTCTGGAAACACCATATATTTT.

V gene TRBV6-5 combines with J gene TRBJ2-7; no clear D. This CDR3 region has 15 residues. Per the germline V gene, CDR1 is MNHEY and CDR2 is SVGAGI. V lost 7 bases and J 2 bases, leaving 18 bases between the germline ends. This CDR3 is CASTRTPTAAYEQYF. The CDR3 nucleotides are TGTGCCAGCACTAGGACCCCGACGGCCGCCTACGAGCAGTACTTC.

The J gene is TRBJ2-7, the V gene TRBV4-3; 7 positions match TRBD1. Germline trimming cut 0 bases from V and 2 bases from J; bases unmatched to any gene: 4. The CDR3 has 15 amino acids. The germline CDR1 and CDR2 sequences are LGHNA and YSLEER. For the CDR3, the DNA is TGCGCCAGCAGCCAAGATTGGACAGGCGCCTACGAGCAGTACTTC. Amino acid sequence: CASSQDWTGAYEQYF.

This chain links TRBV27 with TRBJ2-5; D may correspond to TRBD1 or TRBD2 (5 bases each). V was clipped by 2 bases and J by 5 bases, with 9 bases between them. The germline gives CDR1 MNHEY, CDR2 SMNVEV (reference sequence). CDR3 length: 13 amino acids. The CDR3 region is CASSLLGTETQYF. The CDR3, as DNA: TGTGCCAGCAGTTTACTTGGGACGGAGACCCAGTACTTC.

This rearrangement joins TRBV27 to TRBJ2-2; D is unclear. Germline lookup yields CDR1 MNHEY and CDR2 SMNVEV (reference sequence). V was pared by 6 bases and J by 6 bases, with 11 bases between. CDR3 length: 13 amino acids. In DNA form, the CDR3 reads TGTGCCAGCAGCCGACTGAGCTCCGGGGAGCTGTTTTTT. Protein sequence: CASSRLSSGELFF.

V gene TRBV29-1 combines with J gene TRBJ2-7, with 16 bases matching TRBD2. The V segment lost 4 bases and the J segment 7 bases; nucleotides outside the gene matches: 10. CDR1 and CDR2 (germline): SQVTM, ANQGSEA. This CDR3 spans 16 amino acids. CDR3 bases: TGCAGCGTTGGTATTGCGGGACTAGCGGGAGGGGGGGAGCAGTACTTC. It yields the protein CSVGIAGLAGGGEQYF.

In this sample, this clone turned up a few times. This chain's CDR3 is CASTPTNSYEQYF. CDR3 nucleotide sequence: TGTGCCAGCACCCCAACGAACTCCTACGAGCAGTACTTC. The genes are TRBV25-1 and TRBJ2-7; D not certain. This CDR3 region has 13 residues. The V gene lost 7 bases and the J gene lost 0 bases, with 10 bases spanning the gap. Germline V gives CDR1 MGHDK, CDR2 SYGVNS.

V usage is TRBV4-1 and J usage is TRBJ2-7, with D perhaps matching TRBD1 or TRBD2 (6 bases each). CDR3 length equals 16 residues. The germline V gene has CDR1 MGHRA and CDR2 YSYEKL. V lost 2 bases and J lost 4, with 18 bases in between. The CDR3 DNA is TGCGCCAGCAGCCAAACCGGGGGCGGGACACTTTACGAGCAGTACTTC. Residues: CASSQTGGGTLYEQYF.

This clone came up once. This rearrangement joins TRBV9 to TRBJ1-1; D gene uncertain. This CDR3 is built from 14 residues. Trimming shortened V by 4 bases and J by 7 bases, and 17 bases separated the two germline ends. From germline, CDR1 is SGDLS and CDR2 YYNGEE. This chain's CDR3 is CASSTPRGFGEAFF. CDR3 sequence (DNA): TGTGCCAGCAGCACCCCTAGAGGGTTTGGTGAAGCTTTCTTT.

Only one count was recorded for this clone. The chain employs TRBV11-2 and TRBJ2-1; D is uncertain. The V and J ends lost 1 base and 0 bases respectively, with 7 bases between them. This CDR3 spans 15 amino acids. CDR1 SGHAT and CDR2 FQNNGV come from the germline V gene. The CDR3 sequence: CASSLAPYSYNEQFF. CDR3 in DNA: TGTGCCAGCAGCTTAGCCCCTTACTCCTACAATGAGCAGTTCTTC.

This clone was found a few times. V usage is TRBV20-1 and J usage is TRBJ2-7; TRBD1 aligns across 8 bases. Germline V lookup: CDR1 DFQATT, CDR2 SNEGSKA (reference sequence). This CDR3 contains 11 residues. The V segment lost 5 bases and the J segment 6 bases; nucleotides outside the gene matches: 3. The CDR3 here is CSAWTGLEQYF. The CDR3, as DNA: TGCAGTGCTTGGACAGGGCTCGAGCAGTACTTC.

The V gene is TRBV5-5, the J gene TRBJ1-1; D may be TRBD1 (5 bases). The CDR3 is made up of 15 amino acids. The germline V gene encodes CDR1 SGHKS and CDR2 YYEKEE (reference sequence). Deletions cut 4 bases from V and 4 bases from J, with 17 bases between. The CDR3 is CASSLPQWRGTEAFF. The CDR3 nucleotides are TGTGCCAGCAGCCTCCCCCAATGGAGGGGCACTGAAGCTTTCTTT.

The chain links TRBV4-3 to TRBJ2-7; 14 nucleotides agree with TRBD2. The CDR3 extends over 15 amino acids. CDR1 LGHNA and CDR2 YSLEER come from the germline V gene. V was clipped by 1 base and J by 4 bases; unmatched bases: 0. The CDR3 nucleotides are TGCGCCAGCAGCCAAGGACTAGCGGGAGGGTACGAGCAGTACTTC. Its translation: CASSQGLAGGYEQYF.

This clone was counted only a few times. V and J are TRBV19 and TRBJ2-1; 7 bases match TRBD2. The CDR3 runs 12 residues. CDR1 is LNHDA and CDR2 is SQIVND in the germline V gene (reference sequence). J gave up 9 bases and V 6 bases, and 5 bases lay outside the gene matches. The DNA for the CDR3 is TGTGCCAGTAGGGGGATAGCGGGTGAGCAGTTCTTC. Translating it yields CASRGIAGEQFF.

The gene calls are TRBV6-5 and TRBJ2-3, with D hard to call. The CDR3 has 15 amino acids. Per the germline V gene, CDR1 is MNHEY and CDR2 is SVGAGI. Trimming removed 4 bases at V and 3 bases at J, with 14 bases between. CDR3 protein: CASSSIRTVTDTQYF. The CDR3 DNA reads TGTGCCAGCAGTTCAATTAGAACAGTGACAGATACGCAGTATTTT.

The V call is TRBV7-9, the J call TRBJ2-5; D possibly corresponds to TRBD2 (5 bases). CDR1 is SEHNR, CDR2 FQNEAQ, per germline (reference sequence). Trimming stripped 4 bases from V and 2 bases from J, with 17 bases between. CDR3 size: 16 residues. The CDR3 loop is CASSSGLELKQETQYF. In DNA form, the CDR3 reads TGTGCCAGCAGCTCCGGACTGGAGCTGAAACAAGAGACCCAGTACTTC.

The chain couples TRBV27 to TRBJ2-2, with 8 positions matching TRBD1. Germline V gives CDR1 MNHEY, CDR2 SMNVEV (reference sequence). The junction had 5 bases not matched to a gene; V was cut back by 3 bases and J by 5 bases. The CDR3 totals 15 residues. CDR3 DNA: TGTGCCAGCAGTTTGGGGACAGGAATTACCGGGGAGCTGTTTTTT. Protein: CASSLGTGITGELFF.

The chain combines TRBV9 with TRBJ2-1, with 8 bases lining up with TRBD2. Trimming at V came to 0 bases and at J to 4 bases, leaving 12 bases not matched to a gene. CDR3 length: 18 residues. The germline V gene has CDR1 SGDLS and CDR2 YYNGEE. The CDR3 nucleotides are TGTGCCAGCAGCGTAGGATCAGGGCGAGCGGGAGAGTACAATGAGCAGTTCTTC. Protein: CASSVGSGRAGEYNEQFF. Complete variable domain (other parts from reference TRBV9 and TRBJ2-1): DSGVTQTPKHLITATGQRVTLRCSPRSGDLSVYWYQQSLDQGLQFLIQYYNGEERAKGNILERFSAQQFPDLHSELNLSSLELGDSALYFCASSVGSGRAGEYNEQFFGPGTRLTVL.

The chain uses TRBV30 and TRBJ2-6, with 8 bases lining up with TRBD1. This CDR3 is 15 amino acids long. Trimming at V came to 4 bases and at J to 3 bases, leaving 5 bases not matched to a gene. Germline lookup yields CDR1 GTSNPN and CDR2 SVGIG (reference sequence). The CDR3 here is CAWNTGGSGANVLTF. Here the CDR3 DNA reads TGTGCCTGGAATACAGGGGGTAGTGGGGCCAACGTCCTGACTTTC.

V usage is TRBV7-9 and J usage is TRBJ2-7; no clear D gene. Trimming removed 1 base from V and 1 base from J, with 11 bases in between. The CDR3 has 15 residues. Germline values: CDR1 SEHNR, CDR2 FQNEAQ (reference sequence). The CDR3: CASSLVIGESYEQYF. CDR3 DNA sequence: TGTGCCAGCAGCTTAGTAATCGGCGAGTCCTACGAGCAGTACTTC.

This rearrangement joins TRBV7-2 to TRBJ2-5; a weak D match, TRBD2 (6 bases). Trimming took 4 bases from V and 4 from J, leaving 13 bases between them. Germline V gene sequence: CDR1 SGHTA, CDR2 FQGNSA. The CDR3 is made up of 14 amino acids. The CDR3 is CASSWTRERETQYF. In nucleotides, the CDR3 is TGTGCCAGCAGCTGGACCCGGGAGCGAGAGACCCAGTACTTC.

The chain combines TRBV9 with TRBJ2-3; TRBD2 matches at 12 bases. The germline V gene has CDR1 SGDLS and CDR2 YYNGEE. V dropped 5 bases and J dropped 1; count of bases not matched to a gene: 5. This CDR3 has 16 residues. CDR3 DNA sequence: TGTGCCAGCAGTAGACTAGCGGGAGAGGGCACAGATACGCAGTATTTT. Amino acid sequence: CASSRLAGEGTDTQYF. The full variable domain, with the rest looked up from reference TRBV9 and TRBJ2-3, is DSGVTQTPKHLITATGQRVTLRCSPRSGDLSVYWYQQSLDQGLQFLIQYYNGEERAKGNILERFSAQQFPDLHSELNLSSLELGDSALYFCASSRLAGEGTDTQYFGPGTRLTVL.

Only a few counts were recorded for this clone. This chain links TRBV4-2 with TRBJ2-7; possibly TRBD2 for D (6 bases). This CDR3 has 14 residues. Trimming pared 0 bases from V and 3 bases from J, leaving 9 bases between. Germline CDR1 LGHNA, CDR2 YNFKEQ. The CDR3 coding sequence is TGTGCCAGCAGCCAAGATTGGAGGGACTACGAGCAGTACTTC. It translates to CASSQDWRDYEQYF.

The gene calls are TRBV9 and TRBJ2-7; D tentatively fits TRBD1 or TRBD2 (5 bases each). The CDR3 consists of 16 residues. Germline V CDR1 and CDR2: SGDLS, YYNGEE. V lost 3 bases and J 4 bases, leaving 20 bases between the germline ends. CDR3 coding DNA: TGTGCCAGCAGCGCCGAAAAAGGGACCCTTTTATACGAGCAGTACTTC. Protein: CASSAEKGTLLYEQYF.

This clone came up once. The chain links TRBV9 to TRBJ2-5, with TRBD2 identical over 9 bases. Germline V lookup: CDR1 SGDLS, CDR2 YYNGEE. CDR3 size: 15 residues. V trimming: 3 bases; J trimming: 3 bases; junction bases outside the gene matches: 6. The CDR3 nucleotides read TGTGCCAGCAGCGACCCCCGACTAGCGGAAGAGACCCAGTACTTC. Translated, it gives CASSDPRLAEETQYF. The full variable domain, its missing parts supplied by reference TRBV9 and TRBJ2-5, is DSGVTQTPKHLITATGQRVTLRCSPRSGDLSVYWYQQSLDQGLQFLIQYYNGEERAKGNILERFSAQQFPDLHSELNLSSLELGDSALYFCASSDPRLAEETQYFGPGTRLLVL.

The rearrangement joins TRBV7-2 to TRBJ2-5, with D perhaps matching TRBD2 (7 bases). Trimming left V 5 bases short and J 5 bases short, with 15 bases between. The CDR3 is made up of 14 amino acids. Germline V lookup: CDR1 SGHTA, CDR2 FQGNSA. CDR3 DNA sequence: TGTGCCAGCAGCCCCCGGGGGGCGAGTGAGACCCAGTACTTC. It encodes CASSPRGASETQYF. The variable domain in full, with the rest retrieved from reference TRBV7-2 and TRBJ2-5, is GAGVSQSPSNKVTEKGKDVELRCDPISGHTALYWYRQSLGQGLEFLIYFQGNSAPDKSGLPSDRFSAERTGGSVSTLTIQRTQQEDSAVYLCASSPRGASETQYFGPGTRLLVL.

This clone was picked up a small number of times. This chain links TRBV7-9 with TRBJ2-7, with 10 bases that match TRBD2. The ends lost 5 bases at V and 4 bases at J; junction bases unmatched: 5. Germline V lookup: CDR1 SEHNR, CDR2 FQNEAQ (reference sequence). The CDR3 has 14 residues. The CDR3: CASSRTSGLYEQYF. CDR3 bases: TGTGCCAGCAGCAGGACTAGCGGCTTATACGAGCAGTACTTC.

V gene TRBV29-1 combines with J gene TRBJ2-2; TRBD2 agrees at 10 bases. This CDR3 has 14 amino acids. Germline-derived CDR1 and CDR2 are SQVTM and ANQGSEA. The junction had 6 bases not matched to a gene; V was cut back by 4 bases and J by 7 bases. CDR3 in amino acids: CSVGLAGGFGELFF. The CDR3 coding sequence is TGCAGCGTTGGATTAGCGGGAGGCTTCGGGGAGCTGTTTTTT.